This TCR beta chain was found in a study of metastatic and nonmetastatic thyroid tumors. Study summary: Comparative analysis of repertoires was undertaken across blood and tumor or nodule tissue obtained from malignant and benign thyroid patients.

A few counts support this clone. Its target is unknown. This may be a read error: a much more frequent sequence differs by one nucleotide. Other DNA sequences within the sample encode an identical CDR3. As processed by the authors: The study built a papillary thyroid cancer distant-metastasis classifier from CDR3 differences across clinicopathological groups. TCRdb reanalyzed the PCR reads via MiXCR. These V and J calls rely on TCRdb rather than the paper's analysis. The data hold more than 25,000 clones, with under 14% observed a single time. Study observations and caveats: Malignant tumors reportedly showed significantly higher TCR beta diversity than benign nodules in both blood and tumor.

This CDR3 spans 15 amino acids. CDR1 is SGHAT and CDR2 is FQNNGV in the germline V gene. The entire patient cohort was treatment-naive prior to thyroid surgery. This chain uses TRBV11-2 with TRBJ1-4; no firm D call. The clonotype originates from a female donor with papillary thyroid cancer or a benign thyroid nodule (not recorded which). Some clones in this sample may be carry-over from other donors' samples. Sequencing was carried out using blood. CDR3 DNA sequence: TGTGCCAGCAGCTTAAACGGTGCAACTAATGAAAAACTGTTCTTT. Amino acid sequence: CASSLNGATNEKLFF.